This record looks at one T cell receptor beta chain sequence and its context. Its antigen is currently unknown. These data are taken from a study of T cell responses to AZD1222 COVID-19 vaccine. Findings and limits, study-wide: Donors were largely white British and mainly female; clonal diversity was possibly underestimated. Only after the peak T cell response were repertoires sampled.

Second-dose recipients at about 4 or about 12 weeks were treated as one pooled group. Sequencing was performed with immunoSEQ multiplex PCR; in TCRdb, only in-frame clones are kept and a portion is missing. Of about 140,000 clones listed, 80% to 95% are singletons. The receptor was isolated from an adult who received the AZD1222 COVID-19 vaccine. Sequenced here: peripheral blood, sampled 28 days after the second AZD1222 dose.

The CDR3 DNA follows: TGTGCCAGCAGCTTAGGACAGTCTGGCAATCAGCCCCAGCATTTT. It specifies CASSLGQSGNQPQHF. The chain uses TRBV7-6 and TRBJ1-5, with a weak D call TRBD1 (5 bases). V lost 1 base to trimming and J lost 2 bases, with 9 bases between them. From germline, CDR1 is SGHVS and CDR2 FNYEAQ. The CDR3 extends over 15 amino acids.